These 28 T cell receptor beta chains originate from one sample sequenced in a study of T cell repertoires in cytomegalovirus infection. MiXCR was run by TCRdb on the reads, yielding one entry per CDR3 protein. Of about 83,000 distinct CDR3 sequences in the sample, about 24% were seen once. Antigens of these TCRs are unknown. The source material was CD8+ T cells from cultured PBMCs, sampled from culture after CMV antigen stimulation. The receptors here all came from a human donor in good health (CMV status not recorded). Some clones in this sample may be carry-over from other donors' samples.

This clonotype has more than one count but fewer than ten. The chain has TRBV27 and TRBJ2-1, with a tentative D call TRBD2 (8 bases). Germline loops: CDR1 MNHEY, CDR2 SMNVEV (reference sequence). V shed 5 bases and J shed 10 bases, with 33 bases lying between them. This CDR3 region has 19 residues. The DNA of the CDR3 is TGTGCCAGCAGTCCCCCCCAGGGGGTCGGAGCGGGAGATCTCTGGGAGCAGTTCTTC. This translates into CASSPPQGVGAGDLWEQFF.

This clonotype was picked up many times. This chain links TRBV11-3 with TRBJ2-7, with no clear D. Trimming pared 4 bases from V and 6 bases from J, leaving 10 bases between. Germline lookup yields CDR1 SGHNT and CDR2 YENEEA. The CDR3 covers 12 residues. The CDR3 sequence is CASSSGILEQYF. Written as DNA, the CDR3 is TGTGCCAGCAGCTCCGGAATTCTCGAGCAGTACTTC.

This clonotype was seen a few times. CDR3 loop: CASSEYSPGGYGTDTQYF. Written as DNA, the CDR3 is TGTGCCAGCAGTGAATACAGCCCCGGGGGGTATGGGACAGATACGCAGTATTTT. The V gene is TRBV25-1, the J gene TRBJ2-3; 7 bases match TRBD2. Per the germline V gene, CDR1 is MGHDK and CDR2 is SYGVNS. This CDR3 has 18 amino acids. V was pared by 0 bases and J by 3 bases, with 12 bases of the junction left unmatched.

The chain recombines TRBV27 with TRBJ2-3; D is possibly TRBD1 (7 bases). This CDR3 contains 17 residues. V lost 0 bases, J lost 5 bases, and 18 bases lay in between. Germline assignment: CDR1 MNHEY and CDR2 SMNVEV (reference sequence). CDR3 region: CASSLSGGTVTEDTQYF. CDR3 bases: TGTGCCAGCAGTTTATCAGGCGGGACAGTGACGGAAGATACGCAGTATTTT.

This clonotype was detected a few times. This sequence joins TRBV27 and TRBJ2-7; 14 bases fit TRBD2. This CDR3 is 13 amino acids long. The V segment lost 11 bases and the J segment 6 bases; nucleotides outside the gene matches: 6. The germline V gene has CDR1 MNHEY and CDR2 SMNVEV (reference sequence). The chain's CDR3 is CASRTSGRSEQYF. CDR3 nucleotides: TGTGCCTCTCGGACTAGCGGGAGGTCCGAGCAGTACTTC.

Here the CDR3 reads CASSFGQMGYTF. The CDR3 DNA sequence: TGTGCCAGCAGTTTTGGACAGATGGGCTACACCTTC. The V call is TRBV12-3 or TRBV12-4, the J call TRBJ1-2, with D possibly being TRBD1 (6 bases). The CDR3 sequence is 12 residues long. V was pared by 3 bases and J by 8 bases, with 10 bases between.

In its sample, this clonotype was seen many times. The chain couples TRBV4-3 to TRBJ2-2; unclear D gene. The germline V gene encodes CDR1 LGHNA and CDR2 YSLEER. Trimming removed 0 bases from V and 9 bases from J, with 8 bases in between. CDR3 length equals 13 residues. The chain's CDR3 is CASSQDQGWELFF. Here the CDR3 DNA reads TGCGCCAGCAGCCAAGATCAAGGGTGGGAGCTGTTTTTT.

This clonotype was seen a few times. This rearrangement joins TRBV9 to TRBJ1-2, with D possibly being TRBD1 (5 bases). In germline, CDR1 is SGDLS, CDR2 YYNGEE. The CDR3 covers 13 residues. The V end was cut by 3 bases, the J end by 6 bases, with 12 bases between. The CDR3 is CASSDGGSHGYTF. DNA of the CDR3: TGTGCCAGCAGCGATGGGGGAAGTCATGGCTACACCTTC. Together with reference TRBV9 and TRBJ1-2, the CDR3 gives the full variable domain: DSGVTQTPKHLITATGQRVTLRCSPRSGDLSVYWYQQSLDQGLQFLIQYYNGEERAKGNILERFSAQQFPDLHSELNLSSLELGDSALYFCASSDGGSHGYTFGSGTRLTVV.

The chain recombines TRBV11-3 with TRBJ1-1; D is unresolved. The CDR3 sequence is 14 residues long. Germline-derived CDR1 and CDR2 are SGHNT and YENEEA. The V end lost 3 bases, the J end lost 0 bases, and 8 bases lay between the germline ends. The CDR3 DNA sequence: TGTGCCAGCAGCTTGCCTACAATGAACACTGAAGCTTTCTTT. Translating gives CASSLPTMNTEAFF.

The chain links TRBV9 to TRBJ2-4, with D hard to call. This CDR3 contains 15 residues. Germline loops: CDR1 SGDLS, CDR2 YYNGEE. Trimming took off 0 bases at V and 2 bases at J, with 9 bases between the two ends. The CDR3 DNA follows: TGTGCCAGCAGCGTAGAAGGCCGGTCCAAAAACATTCAGTACTTC. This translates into CASSVEGRSKNIQYF.

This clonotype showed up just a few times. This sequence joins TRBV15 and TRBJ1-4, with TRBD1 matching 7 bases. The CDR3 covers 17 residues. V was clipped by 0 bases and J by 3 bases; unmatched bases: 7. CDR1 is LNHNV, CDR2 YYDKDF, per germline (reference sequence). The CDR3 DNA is TGTGCCACCAGCAGAGAGCGGCAGGGGGTGCCTAATGAAAAACTGTTTTTT. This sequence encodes CATSRERQGVPNEKLFF.

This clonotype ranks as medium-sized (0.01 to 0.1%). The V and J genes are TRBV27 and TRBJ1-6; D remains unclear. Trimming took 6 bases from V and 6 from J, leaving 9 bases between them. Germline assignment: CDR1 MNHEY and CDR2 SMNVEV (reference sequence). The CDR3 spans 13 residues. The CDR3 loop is CASSGQINSPLHF. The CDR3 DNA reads TGTGCCAGCAGCGGTCAGATTAATTCACCCCTCCACTTT.

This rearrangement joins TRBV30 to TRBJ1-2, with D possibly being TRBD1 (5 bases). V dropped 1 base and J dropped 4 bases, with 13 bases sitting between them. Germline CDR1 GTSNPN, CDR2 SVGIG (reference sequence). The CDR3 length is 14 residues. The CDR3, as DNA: TGTGCCTGGAGTGGACGGGGAAGGGGCTATGGCTACACCTTC. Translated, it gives CAWSGRGRGYGYTF. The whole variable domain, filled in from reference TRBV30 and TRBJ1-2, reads SQTIHQWPATLVQPVGSPLSLECTVEGTSNPNLYWYRQAAGRGLQLLFYSVGIGQISSEVPQNLSASRPQDRQFILSSKKLLLSDSGFYLCAWSGRGRGYGYTFGSGTRLTVV.

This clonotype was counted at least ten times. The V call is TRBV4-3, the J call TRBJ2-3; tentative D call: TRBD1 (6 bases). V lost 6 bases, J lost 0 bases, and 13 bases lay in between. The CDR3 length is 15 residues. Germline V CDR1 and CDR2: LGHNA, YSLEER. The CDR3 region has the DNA TGCGCCAGCAGACCCGGGACACCTAGCACAGATACGCAGTATTTT. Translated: CASRPGTPSTDTQYF.

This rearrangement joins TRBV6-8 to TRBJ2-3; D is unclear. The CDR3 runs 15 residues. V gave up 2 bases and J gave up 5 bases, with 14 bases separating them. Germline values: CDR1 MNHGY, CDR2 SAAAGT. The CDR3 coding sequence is TGTGCCAGCAGTTACACTCAGAATCGAGGAGATACGCAGTATTTT. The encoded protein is CASSYTQNRGDTQYF.

The CDR3 DNA sequence: TGTGCCAGCAGTCGACTAGCGGGAGGGGGGGTAGATACGCAGTATTTT. Amino acid sequence: CASSRLAGGGVDTQYF. The rearrangement joins TRBV2 to TRBJ2-3, with 14 bases fitting TRBD2. CDR1 is SNHLY and CDR2 is FYNNEI in the germline V gene. The ends lost 5 bases at V and 5 bases at J; junction bases unmatched: 6. The CDR3 consists of 16 residues.

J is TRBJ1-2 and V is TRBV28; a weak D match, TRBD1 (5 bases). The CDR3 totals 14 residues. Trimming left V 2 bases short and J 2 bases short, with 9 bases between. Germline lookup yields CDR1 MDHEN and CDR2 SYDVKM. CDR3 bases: TGTGCCAGCAGTTTACAACCAGGGAACTATGGCTACACCTTC. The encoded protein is CASSLQPGNYGYTF.

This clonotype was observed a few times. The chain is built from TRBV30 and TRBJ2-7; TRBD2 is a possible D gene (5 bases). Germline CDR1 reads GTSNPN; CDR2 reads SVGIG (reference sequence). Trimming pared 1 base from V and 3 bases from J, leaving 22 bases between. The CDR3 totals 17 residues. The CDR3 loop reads CAWSAGSGTHDYYEQYF. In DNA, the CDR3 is TGTGCCTGGAGTGCGGGGTCGGGCACACACGACTACTACGAGCAGTACTTC.

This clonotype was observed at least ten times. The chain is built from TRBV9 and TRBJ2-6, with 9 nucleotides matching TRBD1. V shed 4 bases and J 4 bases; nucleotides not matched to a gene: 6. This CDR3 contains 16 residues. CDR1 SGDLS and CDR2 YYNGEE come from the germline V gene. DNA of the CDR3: TGTGCCAGCAGCTCGGGGACAGGGAGCGGGGCCAACGTCCTGACTTTC. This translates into CASSSGTGSGANVLTF.

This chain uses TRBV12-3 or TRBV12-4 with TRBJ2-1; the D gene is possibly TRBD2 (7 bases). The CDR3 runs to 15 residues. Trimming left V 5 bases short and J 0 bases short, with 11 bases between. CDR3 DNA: TGTGCCAGCAGTAGGGGGGGGAGCTCCTACAATGAGCAGTTCTTC. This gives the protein CASSRGGSSYNEQFF.

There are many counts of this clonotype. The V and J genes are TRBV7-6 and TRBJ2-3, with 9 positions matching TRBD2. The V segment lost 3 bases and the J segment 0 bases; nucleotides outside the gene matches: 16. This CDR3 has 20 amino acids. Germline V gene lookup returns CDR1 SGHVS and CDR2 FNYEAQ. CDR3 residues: CASSLDSIAPGLASTDTQYF. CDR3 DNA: TGTGCCAGCAGCTTGGACTCGATCGCACCGGGACTAGCAAGCACAGATACGCAGTATTTT.

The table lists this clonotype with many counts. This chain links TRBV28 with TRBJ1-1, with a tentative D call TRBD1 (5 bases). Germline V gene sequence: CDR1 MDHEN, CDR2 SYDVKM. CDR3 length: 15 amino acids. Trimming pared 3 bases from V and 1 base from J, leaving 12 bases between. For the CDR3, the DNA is TGTGCCAGCAGTTTGACAGCGACGGGGAACACTGAAGCTTTCTTT. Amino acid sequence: CASSLTATGNTEAFF.

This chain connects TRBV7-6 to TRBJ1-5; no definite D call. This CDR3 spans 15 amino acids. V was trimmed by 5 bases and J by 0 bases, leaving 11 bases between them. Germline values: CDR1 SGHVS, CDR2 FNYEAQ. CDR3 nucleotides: TGTGCCAGCAGCCCAAGTGCGGGTAGCAATCAGCCCCAGCATTTT. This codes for CASSPSAGSNQPQHF.

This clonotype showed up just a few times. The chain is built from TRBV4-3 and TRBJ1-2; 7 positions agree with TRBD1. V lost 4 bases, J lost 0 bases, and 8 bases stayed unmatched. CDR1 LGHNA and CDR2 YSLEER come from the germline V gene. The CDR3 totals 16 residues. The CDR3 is CASSRGQAIANYGYTF. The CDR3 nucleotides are TGCGCCAGCAGCCGAGGACAGGCGATAGCTAACTATGGCTACACCTTC.

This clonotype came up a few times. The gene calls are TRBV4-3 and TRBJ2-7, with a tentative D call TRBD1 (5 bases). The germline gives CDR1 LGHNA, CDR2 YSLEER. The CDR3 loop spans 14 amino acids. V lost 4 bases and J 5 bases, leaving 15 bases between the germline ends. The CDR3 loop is CASSPGSRVHEQYF. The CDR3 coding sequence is TGCGCCAGCAGCCCCGGATCCAGGGTCCACGAGCAGTACTTC.

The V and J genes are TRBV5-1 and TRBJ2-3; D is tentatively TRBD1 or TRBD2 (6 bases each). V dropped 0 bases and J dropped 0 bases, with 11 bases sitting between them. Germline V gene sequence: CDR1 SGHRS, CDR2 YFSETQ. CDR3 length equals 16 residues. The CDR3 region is CASSLAGATSTDTQYF. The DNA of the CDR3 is TGCGCCAGCAGCTTGGCGGGGGCGACTAGCACAGATACGCAGTATTTT.

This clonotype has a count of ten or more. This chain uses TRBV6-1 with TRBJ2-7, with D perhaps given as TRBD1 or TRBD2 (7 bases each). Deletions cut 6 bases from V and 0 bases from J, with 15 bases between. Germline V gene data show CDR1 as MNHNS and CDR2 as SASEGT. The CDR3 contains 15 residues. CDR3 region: CASRTGSGGSYEQYF. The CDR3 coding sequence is TGTGCCAGCAGGACAGGGTCGGGAGGCTCCTACGAGCAGTACTTC.

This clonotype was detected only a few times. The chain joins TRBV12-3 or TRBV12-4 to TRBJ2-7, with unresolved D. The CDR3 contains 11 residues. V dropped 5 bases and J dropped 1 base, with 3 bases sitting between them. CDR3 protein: CASSPSYEQYF. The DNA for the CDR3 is TGTGCCAGCAGTCCGTCCTACGAGCAGTACTTC.